These T cell receptor beta chains were read from a single sample in a study of blood T cells in healthy people across ages. TCRdb independently ran MiXCR on the 5' RACE reads; one entry per CDR3 protein. Here the sample spans about 570,000 distinct CDR3 sequences, 25% to 30% being singletons. Sequencing was done on a sample of blood. These receptor sequences come from a woman aged 70-85 years in good health. The CDR3 runs from the conserved cysteine through the conserved F or W. Fields, in order: D gene, J gene, V gene, clone size, CDR3 protein, CDR3 DNA. D genes are given only for firm matches. Clone size is shown for a subset of rows, as once, few, many or a class of expanded clone.

>TRBD1|TRBJ2-1|TRBV5-1|few
CASSHRDSSYNEQFF
TGTGCCAGCAGCCACCGGGACAGTTCCTACAATGAGCAGTTCTTC
>.|TRBJ2-1|TRBV13|few
CASSLHRASYNEQFF
TGTGCCAGCAGCTTACACCGGGCCTCCTACAATGAGCAGTTCTTC
>.|TRBJ2-2|TRBV3-1|.
CAGSHGGTGELFF
TGTGCCGGCAGCCACGGAGGGACCGGGGAGCTGTTTTTT
>TRBD2|TRBJ2-1|TRBV10-3|.
CAISESYGLAGNYNEQFF
TGTGCCATCAGTGAGTCGTATGGGCTAGCGGGGAACTACAATGAGCAGTTCTTC
>.|TRBJ1-5|TRBV5-1|.
CASSSGIGQGYQPQHF
TGCGCCAGCAGCTCGGGGATTGGGCAGGGGTATCAGCCCCAGCATTTT
>TRBD1|TRBJ2-1|TRBV5-1|.
CASSFRTGGQNERFF
TGCGCCAGCAGCTTCCGGACAGGGGGGCAGAATGAGCGGTTCTTC
>TRBD2|TRBJ2-1|TRBV2|.
CASRLRGETYNEQFF
TGTGCCAGCAGGCTCCGGGGGGAAACCTACAATGAGCAGTTCTTC
>.|TRBJ2-7|TRBV7-6|many
CASSLLRTTGGEQYF
TGTGCCAGCAGCTTGTTGAGGACAACTGGGGGGGAGCAGTACTTC
>TRBD1|TRBJ1-4|TRBV29-1|few
CSAWDSTNEKLFF
TGCAGCGCTTGGGACAGTACTAATGAAAAACTGTTTTTT
>TRBD1|TRBJ1-6|TRBV27|few
CASRGAGQGNSPLHF
TGTGCCAGCAGGGGGGCGGGACAGGGAAATTCACCCCTCCACTTT
>.|TRBJ1-1|TRBV12-3/TRBV12-4|.
CASRGITNTEAFF
TGTGCCAGCAGGGGAATTACGAACACTGAAGCTTTCTTT
>TRBD1|TRBJ2-5|TRBV6-2/TRBV6-3|few
CASSYGWGDRQETQYF
TGTGCCAGCAGTTACGGATGGGGGGACAGGCAAGAGACCCAGTACTTC
>.|TRBJ1-6|TRBV12-3/TRBV12-4|.
CASRDHPGEPLHF
TGTGCCAGCAGGGACCACCCGGGAGAACCCCTCCACTTT
>.|TRBJ2-3|TRBV7-2|.
CASSPGPPNTQYF
TGTGCCAGCAGCCCGGGACCCCCGAATACGCAGTATTTT
>TRBD2|TRBJ2-7|TRBV12-3/TRBV12-4|few
CASSWRGGTYEQYF
TGTGCCAGCAGCTGGCGGGGGGGCACCTACGAGCAGTACTTC
>.|TRBJ1-3|TRBV5-1|few
CASSQDTPRNTIYF
TGCGCCAGCAGCCAGGACACCCCGAGGAACACCATATATTTT
>TRBD1|TRBJ1-2|TRBV20-1|.
CSAMDRGPLFNYGYTF
TGCAGTGCTATGGACAGGGGGCCCCTATTCAACTATGGCTACACCTTC
>TRBD2|TRBJ2-5|TRBV7-2|few
CASSLERGACQF
TGTGCCAGCAGCTTAGAGCGGGGGGCGTGTCAGTTC
>TRBD1|TRBJ1-1|TRBV5-1|many
CASSAQGAVTEAFF
TGCGCCAGCAGCGCACAGGGGGCTGTCACTGAAGCTTTCTTT
>TRBD1|TRBJ1-3|TRBV9|few
CASSPPRGGGDTIYF
TGTGCCAGCAGCCCCCCCAGGGGGGGAGGAGACACCATATATTTT
>TRBD1|TRBJ1-4|TRBV7-9|few
CASSSGGLNNEKLFF
TGTGCCAGCAGCTCAGGGGGCTTAAATAATGAAAAACTGTTTTTT
>.|TRBJ1-5|TRBV4-1|few
CASSQDWGQPQHF
TGCGCCAGCAGCCAAGATTGGGGTCAGCCCCAGCATTTT
>TRBD1|TRBJ1-4|TRBV6-5|.
CASSYLGQRNEKLFF
TGTGCCAGCAGTTACTTGGGACAGCGTAATGAAAAACTGTTTTTT
>.|TRBJ1-4|TRBV5-1|few
CASSLGGTATNEKLFF
TGCGCCAGCAGCTTGGGGGGAACAGCAACTAATGAAAAACTGTTTTTT
>.|TRBJ2-2|TRBV12-5|few
CASGLMGSGELFF
TGTGCTAGTGGTTTGATGGGTTCCGGGGAGCTGTTTTTT
>TRBD2|TRBJ2-7|TRBV20-1|few
CSARDPGTSGVAEQYF
TGCAGTGCTAGAGACCCGGGGACTAGCGGGGTTGCCGAGCAGTACTTC
>.|TRBJ2-1|TRBV3-1|.
CASSQDDRHNEQFF
TGTGCCAGCAGCCAGGATGACAGACACAATGAGCAGTTCTTC
>.|TRBJ1-5|TRBV9|few
CASSVDFNQPQHF
TGTGCCAGCAGCGTGGATTTTAATCAGCCCCAGCATTTT
>.|TRBJ1-1|TRBV6-1|few
CASSDRGLNTEAFF
TGTGCCAGCAGTGATCGAGGTTTGAACACTGAAGCTTTCTTT
>.|TRBJ1-2|TRBV19|.
CASSIDRGQYGYTF
TGTGCCAGTAGTATAGATCGGGGGCAATATGGCTACACCTTC
>.|TRBJ2-7|TRBV20-1|.
CSARVGGQSQYF
TGCAGTGCTAGAGTTGGGGGTCAGTCGCAGTACTTC
>.|TRBJ1-1|TRBV12-5|once
CASGEYTEAFF
TGTGCTAGTGGAGAATACACTGAAGCTTTCTTT
>TRBD2|TRBJ2-1|TRBV7-3|few
CASSLGSGLAGNEQFF
TGTGCCAGCAGCTTAGGATCGGGACTAGCAGGCAATGAGCAGTTCTTC
>.|TRBJ1-1|TRBV7-2|few
CASSLNTKGPQMEAFF
TGTGCCAGCAGCTTAAACACGAAGGGGCCGCAAATGGAAGCTTTCTTT
>.|TRBJ2-7|TRBV20-1|.
CSARVGGTSYEQYF
TGCAGTGCTAGAGTAGGGGGGACCTCCTACGAGCAGTACTTC
>.|TRBJ2-5|TRBV15|.
CATSKGQGDGIETQYF
TGTGCCACCAGCAAAGGGCAGGGCGACGGTATAGAGACCCAGTACTTC
>.|TRBJ2-4|TRBV20-1|few
CSARDGRGSIQYF
TGCAGTGCTAGAGATGGCAGGGGCAGCATTCAGTACTTC